The rows below give T cell receptor beta chains drawn from one sample of a study of blood T cell repertoires in COVID-19. Libraries were prepared by immunoSEQ multiplex PCR; TCRdb keeps only in-frame clonotypes and omits some of them. Seen here are roughly 150,000 clones, around 82% observed once, and the top ten hold about 40%. The specimen was peripheral blood. These receptors all come from a human donor in a cohort sampled during active COVID-19. Both conserved end residues are part of each CDR3. A D gene is named only where the DNA matches it firmly. A clone size is listed for some rows: how often the clone was seen (once, few, many), or a class if it is expanded.

j_call v_call d_call clone_size cdr3_nt cdr3_aa
TRBJ1-2 TRBV19 . . TGTGCCAGTAGTATTTCGAGTTGGGGGGACTATGGCTACACCTTC CASSISSWGDYGYTF
TRBJ2-7 TRBV3-1/TRBV3-2 . . TGTGCCAGCAGCCAAGATGGGGCAGGGGCCCACGAGCAGTACTTC CASSQDGAGAHEQYF
TRBJ2-2 TRBV3-1/TRBV3-2 . once TGTGCCAGCAGCCATTCGTACACCGGGGAGCTGTTTTTT CASSHSYTGELFF
TRBJ1-2 TRBV4-2 . . TGTGCCAGCAGCCAAGAACGGACGGGATACTATGGCTACACCTTC CASSQERTGYYGYTF
TRBJ2-2 TRBV5-6 TRBD2 . TGTGCCAGCAGCTTTTGGACTAGCGGGAAGTACGGGGAGCTGTTTTTT CASSFWTSGKYGELFF
TRBJ2-7 TRBV29-1 TRBD1 . TGCAGCGTTGGTCAGGGGGTGAACGAGCAGTACTTC CSVGQGVNEQYF
TRBJ2-2 TRBV5-4 TRBD1 few TGTGCCAGCAGCCTCGACAGGGCTAACACCGGGGAGCTGTTTTTT CASSLDRANTGELFF
TRBJ2-1 TRBV11-1 TRBD1 . TGTGCCAGCAGCTCCGACAGGGGAGACTCCTACAATGAGCAGTTCTTC CASSSDRGDSYNEQFF
TRBJ2-5 TRBV7-9 . . TGTGCCAGCAGCCGTGGACTCTCAAGGCGGCAAGAGACCCAGTACTTC CASSRGLSRRQETQYF
TRBJ2-3 TRBV7-2 TRBD2 few TGTGCCAGCAGCCCCTCGAGTCTAGCGGGTTACACAGATACGCAGTATTTT CASSPSSLAGYTDTQYF
TRBJ1-5 TRBV19 TRBD1 many TGTGCCAGCGCAGGGGGAAGCGATCAGCCCCAGCATTTT CASAGGSDQPQHF
TRBJ2-1 TRBV7-3 TRBD2 . TGTGCTTCCTCGGTTGCGGGAGGCCCCAATGAGCAGTTCTTC CASSVAGGPNEQFF
TRBJ1-1 TRBV10-3 . . TGTGCCATCAGTGAGTCACCAGGAGGTCGAGGTACTGAAGCTTTCTTT CAISESPGGRGTEAFF
TRBJ1-5 TRBV30 . . TGTGCCTGGAGTAAAGGAGGGGGCAATCAGCCCCAGCATTTT CAWSKGGGNQPQHF
TRBJ2-3 TRBV6-2/TRBV6-3 TRBD2 . TGTGCCAGCAGTTACGGCGGGAGTATGGATACGCAGTATTTT CASSYGGSMDTQYF
TRBJ2-1 TRBV7-2 . . TGTGCCAGCAGCTTAGAAAGGGGGAGGGATGAGCAGTTCTTC CASSLERGRDEQFF
TRBJ2-1 TRBV27 TRBD2 . TGTGCCAGCAGTTTATCCCCTATCCTCGGTGGGGGGGGCTCCTACAATGAGCAGTTCTTC CASSLSPILGGGGSYNEQFF
TRBJ1-6 TRBV6-2/TRBV6-3 TRBD1 . TGTGCCAGCAGTACCGGACCTGGGACAGGAGGAACCTATAATTCACCCCTCCACTTT CASSTGPGTGGTYNSPLHF
TRBJ2-1 TRBV5-1 TRBD2 . TGCGCCAGCAGCTTGACGGGACTAGCGGGAGGGGCATACAATGAGCAGTTCTTC CASSLTGLAGGAYNEQFF
TRBJ1-1 TRBV2 TRBD1 . TGTGCCAGCAGGGAGGACAGGGCGAACACTGAAGCTTTCTTT CASREDRANTEAFF
TRBJ1-6 TRBV28 . once TGTGCCAGCAGTTTATCGGGGGTATGGTCACCCCTCCACTTT CASSLSGVWSPLHF
TRBJ1-1 TRBV4-1 TRBD1 . TGCGCCAGCAGTCCCCAGGGGGCTGGGACTGAAGCTTTCTTT CASSPQGAGTEAFF
TRBJ2-7 TRBV7-8 TRBD1 . TGTGCCAGCAGTTCGACAGGGGTGGGGGAGCAGTACTTC CASSSTGVGEQYF
TRBJ1-5 TRBV6-5 . . TGTGCCAGCACGCAAGCGGCTGGCAATCAGCCCCAGCATTTT CASTQAAGNQPQHF
TRBJ1-1 TRBV6-5 TRBD1 . TGTGCCTCTGGGACAGAAGCGAACACTGAAGCTTTCTTT CASGTEANTEAFF
TRBJ1-6 TRBV2 . . TGTGCCAGCAGTGAGACGCCCAGGGGAGCAGGTTCACCCCTCCACTTT CASSETPRGAGSPLHF
TRBJ1-4 TRBV7-6 TRBD1 . TGTGCCAGCAGCTTACGTCCAGGGGGAAATGAAAAACTGTTTTTT CASSLRPGGNEKLFF
TRBJ2-5 TRBV21-1 . . TGTGCCAGCAGCAAATATCGTTCGGGACTTCAACAAGAGACCCAGTACTTC CASSKYRSGLQQETQYF